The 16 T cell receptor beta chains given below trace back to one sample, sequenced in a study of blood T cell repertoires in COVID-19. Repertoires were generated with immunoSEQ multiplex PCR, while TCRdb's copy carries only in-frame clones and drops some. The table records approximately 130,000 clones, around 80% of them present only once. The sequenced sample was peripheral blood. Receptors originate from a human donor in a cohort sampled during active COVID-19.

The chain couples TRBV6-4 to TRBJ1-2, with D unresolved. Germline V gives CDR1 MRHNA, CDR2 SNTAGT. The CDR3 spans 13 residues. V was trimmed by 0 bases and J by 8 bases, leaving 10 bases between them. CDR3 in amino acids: CASSDSRELGYTF. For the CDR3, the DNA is TGTGCCAGCAGTGACTCCCGGGAACTGGGCTACACCTTC.

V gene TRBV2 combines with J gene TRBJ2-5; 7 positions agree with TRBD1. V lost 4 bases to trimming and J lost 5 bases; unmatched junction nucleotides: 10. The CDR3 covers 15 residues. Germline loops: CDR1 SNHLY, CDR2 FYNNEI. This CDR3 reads CASSGTHRGWETQYF. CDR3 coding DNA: TGTGCCAGCAGTGGGACCCACAGGGGTTGGGAGACCCAGTACTTC.

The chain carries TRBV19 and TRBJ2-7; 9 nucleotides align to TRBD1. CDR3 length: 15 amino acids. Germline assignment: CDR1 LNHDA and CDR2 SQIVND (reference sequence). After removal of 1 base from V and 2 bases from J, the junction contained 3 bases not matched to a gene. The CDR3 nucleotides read TGTGCCAGTAGTATAGCAGGGACAGGGACCTACGAGCAGTACTTC. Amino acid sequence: CASSIAGTGTYEQYF.

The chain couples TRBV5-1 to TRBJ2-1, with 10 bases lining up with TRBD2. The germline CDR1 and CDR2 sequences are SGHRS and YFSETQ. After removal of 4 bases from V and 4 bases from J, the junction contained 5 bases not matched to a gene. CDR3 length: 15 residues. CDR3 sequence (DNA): TGCGCCAGCAGCCTGACTAGCGGGTGGTACAATGAGCAGTTCTTC. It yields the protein CASSLTSGWYNEQFF.

The CDR3 is CASSLRDLVNTEAFF. CDR3 bases: TGTGCCAGCAGCCTCAGGGACTTAGTGAACACTGAAGCTTTCTTT. This chain joins TRBV3-1 (or the pseudogene TRBV3-2) and TRBJ1-1; a possible D gene is TRBD1 (5 bases). CDR1 and CDR2 (germline): LGHDT, YNNKEL (reference sequence). CDR3 length: 15 residues. The V end was cut by 4 bases, the J end by 0 bases, with 12 bases between.

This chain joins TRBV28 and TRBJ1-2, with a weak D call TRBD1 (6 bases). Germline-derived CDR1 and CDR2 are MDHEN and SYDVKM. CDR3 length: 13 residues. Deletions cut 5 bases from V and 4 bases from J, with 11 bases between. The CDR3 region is CASSRDNGYGYTF. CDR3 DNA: TGTGCCAGCAGTCGGGACAATGGCTATGGCTACACCTTC.

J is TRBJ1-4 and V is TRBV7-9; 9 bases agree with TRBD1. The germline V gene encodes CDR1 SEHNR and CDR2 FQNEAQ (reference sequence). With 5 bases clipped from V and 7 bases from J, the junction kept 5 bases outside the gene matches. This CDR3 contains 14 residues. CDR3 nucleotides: TGTGCCAGCAGCCCGGACAGGGGTATTGAAAAACTGTTTTTT. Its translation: CASSPDRGIEKLFF.

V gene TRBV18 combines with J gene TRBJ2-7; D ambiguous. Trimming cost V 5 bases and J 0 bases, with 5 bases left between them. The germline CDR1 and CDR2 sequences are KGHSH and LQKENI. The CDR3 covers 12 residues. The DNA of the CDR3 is TGTGCCAGCTCATCGAGCTCCTACGAGCAGTACTTC. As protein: CASSSSSYEQYF. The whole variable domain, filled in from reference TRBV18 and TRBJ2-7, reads NAGVMQNPRHLVRRRGQEARLRCSPMKGHSHVYWYRQLPEEGLKFMVYLQKENIIDESGMPKERFSAEFPKEGPSILRIQQVVRGDSAAYFCASSSSSYEQYFGPGTRLTVT.

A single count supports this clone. CDR3 bases: TGTGCCAGTAGTCTACGGGGACAGGGATCAACTGGAAACACCATATATTTT. Its protein is CASSLRGQGSTGNTIYF. This chain connects TRBV19 to TRBJ1-3, with 9 bases lining up with TRBD1. Germline CDR1 and CDR2: LNHDA and SQIVND (reference sequence). V gave up 5 bases and J gave up 2 bases; unmatched junction bases: 10. The CDR3 covers 17 residues.

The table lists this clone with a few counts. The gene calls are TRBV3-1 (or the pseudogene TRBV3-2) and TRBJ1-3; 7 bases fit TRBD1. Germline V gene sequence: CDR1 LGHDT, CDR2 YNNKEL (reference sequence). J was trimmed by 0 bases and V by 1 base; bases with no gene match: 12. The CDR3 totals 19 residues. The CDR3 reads CASSQAVPRQGLSGNTIYF. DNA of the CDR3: TGTGCCAGCAGCCAAGCAGTGCCCCGACAGGGCCTCTCTGGAAACACCATATATTTT.

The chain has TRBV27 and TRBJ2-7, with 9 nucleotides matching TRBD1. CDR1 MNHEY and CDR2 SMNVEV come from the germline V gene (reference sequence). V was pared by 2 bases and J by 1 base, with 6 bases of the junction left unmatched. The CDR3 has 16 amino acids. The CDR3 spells CASSLMFGTGSYEQYF. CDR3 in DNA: TGTGCCAGCAGTTTAATGTTTGGGACAGGGTCCTACGAGCAGTACTTC.

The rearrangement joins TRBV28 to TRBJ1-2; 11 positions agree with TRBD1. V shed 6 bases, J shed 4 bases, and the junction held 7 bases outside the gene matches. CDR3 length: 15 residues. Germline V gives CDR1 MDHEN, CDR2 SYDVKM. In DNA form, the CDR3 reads TGTGCCAGCAGAACCGGGACAGGGGGTTTCTATGGCTACACCTTC. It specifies CASRTGTGGFYGYTF.

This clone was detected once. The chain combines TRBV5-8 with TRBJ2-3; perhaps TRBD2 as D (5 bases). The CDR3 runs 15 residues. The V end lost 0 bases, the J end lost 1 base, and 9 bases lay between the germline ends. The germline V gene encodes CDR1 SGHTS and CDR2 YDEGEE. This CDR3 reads CASSLVQRRTDTQYF. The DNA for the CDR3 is TGTGCCAGCAGCTTGGTCCAGCGGCGCACAGATACGCAGTATTTT.

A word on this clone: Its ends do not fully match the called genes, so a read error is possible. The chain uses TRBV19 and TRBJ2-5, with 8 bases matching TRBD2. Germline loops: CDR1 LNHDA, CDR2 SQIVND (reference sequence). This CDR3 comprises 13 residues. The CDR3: CASNIAGQETQYF. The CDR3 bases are TGTGCCAGTAATATAGCGGGGCAAGAGACCCAGTACTTC.

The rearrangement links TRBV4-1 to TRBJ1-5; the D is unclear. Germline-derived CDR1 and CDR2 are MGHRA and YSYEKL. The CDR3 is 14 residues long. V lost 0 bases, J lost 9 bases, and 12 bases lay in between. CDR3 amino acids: CASSQEREGGPQHF. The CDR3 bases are TGCGCCAGCAGCCAAGAGAGGGAGGGTGGGCCCCAGCATTTT.

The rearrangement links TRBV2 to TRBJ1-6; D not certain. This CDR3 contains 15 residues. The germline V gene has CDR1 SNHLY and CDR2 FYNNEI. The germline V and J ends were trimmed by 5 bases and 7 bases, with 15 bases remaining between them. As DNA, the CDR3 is TGTGCCAGCAGTTGGGTAGGCCAGGCAAATTCACCCCTCCACTTT. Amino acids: CASSWVGQANSPLHF.